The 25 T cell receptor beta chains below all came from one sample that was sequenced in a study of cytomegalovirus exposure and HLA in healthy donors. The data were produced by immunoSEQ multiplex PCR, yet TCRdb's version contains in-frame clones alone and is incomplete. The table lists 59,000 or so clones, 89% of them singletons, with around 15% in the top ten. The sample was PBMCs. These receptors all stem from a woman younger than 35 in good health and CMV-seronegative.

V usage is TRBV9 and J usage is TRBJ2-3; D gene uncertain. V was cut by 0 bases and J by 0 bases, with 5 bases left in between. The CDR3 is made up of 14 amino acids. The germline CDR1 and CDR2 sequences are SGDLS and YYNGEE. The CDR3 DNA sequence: TGTGCCAGCAGCGTAGGGCCTAGCACAGATACGCAGTATTTT. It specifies CASSVGPSTDTQYF. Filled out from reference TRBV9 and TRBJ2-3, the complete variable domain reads DSGVTQTPKHLITATGQRVTLRCSPRSGDLSVYWYQQSLDQGLQFLIQYYNGEERAKGNILERFSAQQFPDLHSELNLSSLELGDSALYFCASSVGPSTDTQYFGPGTRLTVL.

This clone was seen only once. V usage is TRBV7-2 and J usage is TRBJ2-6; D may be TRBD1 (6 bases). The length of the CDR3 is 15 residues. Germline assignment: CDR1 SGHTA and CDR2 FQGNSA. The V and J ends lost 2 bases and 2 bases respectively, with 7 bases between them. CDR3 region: CASSLTGPGANVLTF. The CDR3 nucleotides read TGTGCCAGCAGCTTAACAGGGCCTGGGGCCAACGTCCTGACTTTC.

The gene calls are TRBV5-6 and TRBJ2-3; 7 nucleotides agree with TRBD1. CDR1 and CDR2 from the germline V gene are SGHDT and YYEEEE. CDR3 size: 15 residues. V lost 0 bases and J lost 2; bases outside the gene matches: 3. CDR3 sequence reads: CASSLGQGDTDTQYF. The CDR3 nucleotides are TGTGCCAGCAGCTTGGGACAGGGAGACACAGATACGCAGTATTTT.

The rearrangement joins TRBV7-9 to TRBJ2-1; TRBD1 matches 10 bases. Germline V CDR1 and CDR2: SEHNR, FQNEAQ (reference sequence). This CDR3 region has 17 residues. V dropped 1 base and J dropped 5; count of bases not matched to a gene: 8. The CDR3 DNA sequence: TGTGCCAGCAGCTTAGTTGGGACAGGGGTGGTCCACAATGAGCAGTTCTTC. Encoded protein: CASSLVGTGVVHNEQFF.

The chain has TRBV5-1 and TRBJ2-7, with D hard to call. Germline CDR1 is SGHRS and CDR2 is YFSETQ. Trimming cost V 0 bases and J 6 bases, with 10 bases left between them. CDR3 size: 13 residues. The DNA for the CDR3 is TGCGCCAGCAGCTTGGAACGATCCGGCGAGCAGTACTTC. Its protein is CASSLERSGEQYF.

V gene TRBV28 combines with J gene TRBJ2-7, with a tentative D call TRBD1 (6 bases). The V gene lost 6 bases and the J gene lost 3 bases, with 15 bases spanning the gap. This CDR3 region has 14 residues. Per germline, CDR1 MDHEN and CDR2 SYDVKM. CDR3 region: CASRTTGLGYEQYF. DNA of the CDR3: TGTGCCAGCAGAACCACAGGGTTGGGCTACGAGCAGTACTTC.

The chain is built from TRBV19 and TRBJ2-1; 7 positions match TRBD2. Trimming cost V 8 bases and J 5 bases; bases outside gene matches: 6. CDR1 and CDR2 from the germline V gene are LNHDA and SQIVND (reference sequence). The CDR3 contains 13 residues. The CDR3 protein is CASASSGNNEQFF. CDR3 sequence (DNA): TGTGCCAGTGCATCTAGCGGAAACAATGAGCAGTTCTTC.

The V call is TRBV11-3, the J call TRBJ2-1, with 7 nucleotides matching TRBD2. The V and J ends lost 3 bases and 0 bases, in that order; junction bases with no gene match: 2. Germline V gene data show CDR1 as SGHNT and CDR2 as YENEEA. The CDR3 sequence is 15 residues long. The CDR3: CASSFCGSSYNEQFF. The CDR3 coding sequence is TGTGCCAGCAGCTTTTGCGGGAGCTCCTACAATGAGCAGTTCTTC.

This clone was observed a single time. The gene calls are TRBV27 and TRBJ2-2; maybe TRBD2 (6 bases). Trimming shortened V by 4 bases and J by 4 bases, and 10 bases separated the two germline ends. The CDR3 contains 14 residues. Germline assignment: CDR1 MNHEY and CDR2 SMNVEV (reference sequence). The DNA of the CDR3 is TGTGCCAGCAGTTACGGAGGGCTCACCGGGGAGCTGTTTTTT. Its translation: CASSYGGLTGELFF.

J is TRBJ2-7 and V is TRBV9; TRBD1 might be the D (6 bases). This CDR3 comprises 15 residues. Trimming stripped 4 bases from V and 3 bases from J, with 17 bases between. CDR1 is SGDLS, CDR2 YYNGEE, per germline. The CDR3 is CASSHIQGSFYEQYF. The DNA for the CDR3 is TGTGCCAGCAGCCACATACAGGGTTCTTTCTACGAGCAGTACTTC.

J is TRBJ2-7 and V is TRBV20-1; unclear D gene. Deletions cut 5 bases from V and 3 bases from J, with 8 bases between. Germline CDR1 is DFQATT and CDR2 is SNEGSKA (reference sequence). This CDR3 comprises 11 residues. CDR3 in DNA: TGCAGTGCTGTCCCTCGCTACGAGCAGTACTTC. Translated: CSAVPRYEQYF.

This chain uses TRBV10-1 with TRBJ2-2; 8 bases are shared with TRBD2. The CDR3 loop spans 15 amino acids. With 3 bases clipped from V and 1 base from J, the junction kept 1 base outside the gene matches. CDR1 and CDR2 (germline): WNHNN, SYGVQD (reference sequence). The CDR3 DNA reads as TGCGCCAGCAGTGACCTAGCGGGGAACACCGGGGAGCTGTTTTTT. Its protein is CASSDLAGNTGELFF.

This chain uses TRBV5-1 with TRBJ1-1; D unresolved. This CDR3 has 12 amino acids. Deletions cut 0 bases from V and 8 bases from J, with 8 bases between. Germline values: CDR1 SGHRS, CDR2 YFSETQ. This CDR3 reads CASSLGGEEAFF. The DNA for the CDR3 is TGCGCCAGCAGCTTGGGAGGAGAAGAAGCTTTCTTT.

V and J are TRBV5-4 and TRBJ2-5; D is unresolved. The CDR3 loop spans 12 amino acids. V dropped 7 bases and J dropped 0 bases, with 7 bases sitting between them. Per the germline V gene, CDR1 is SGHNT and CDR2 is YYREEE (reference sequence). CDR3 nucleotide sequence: TGTGCCAGCTCCAGGTACCAAGAGACCCAGTACTTC. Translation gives CASSRYQETQYF.

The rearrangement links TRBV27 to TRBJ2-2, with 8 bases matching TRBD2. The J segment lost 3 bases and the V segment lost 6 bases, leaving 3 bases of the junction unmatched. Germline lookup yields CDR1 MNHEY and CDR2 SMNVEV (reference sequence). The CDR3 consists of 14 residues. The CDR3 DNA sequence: TGTGCCAGCAGGCGGGAGGCCTACACCGGGGAGCTGTTTTTT. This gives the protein CASRREAYTGELFF.

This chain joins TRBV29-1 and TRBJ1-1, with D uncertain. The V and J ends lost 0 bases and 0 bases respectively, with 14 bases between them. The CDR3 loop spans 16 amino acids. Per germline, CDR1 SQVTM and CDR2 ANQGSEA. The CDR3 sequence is CSVEDGWTGMNTEAFF. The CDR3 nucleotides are TGCAGCGTTGAAGATGGGTGGACGGGGATGAACACTGAAGCTTTCTTT.

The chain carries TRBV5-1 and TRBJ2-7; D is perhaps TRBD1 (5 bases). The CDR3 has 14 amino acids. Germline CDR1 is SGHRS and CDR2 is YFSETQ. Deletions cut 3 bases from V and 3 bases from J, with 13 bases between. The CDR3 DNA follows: TGCGCCAGCAGCTGGGGTAGGGGTGGCTACGAGCAGTACTTC. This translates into CASSWGRGGYEQYF.

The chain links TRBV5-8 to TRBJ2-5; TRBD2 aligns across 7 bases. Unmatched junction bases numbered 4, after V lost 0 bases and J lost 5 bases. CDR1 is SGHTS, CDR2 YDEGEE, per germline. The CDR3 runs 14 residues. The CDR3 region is CASSLVGGPETQYF. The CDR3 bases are TGTGCCAGCAGCTTGGTGGGAGGGCCGGAGACCCAGTACTTC.

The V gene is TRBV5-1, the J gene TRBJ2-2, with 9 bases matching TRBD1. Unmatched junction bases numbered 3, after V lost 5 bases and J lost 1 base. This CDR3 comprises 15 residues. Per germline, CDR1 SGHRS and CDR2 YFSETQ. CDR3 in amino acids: CASRQGALNTGELFF. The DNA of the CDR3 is TGCGCCAGCAGACAGGGGGCCTTGAACACCGGGGAGCTGTTTTTT.

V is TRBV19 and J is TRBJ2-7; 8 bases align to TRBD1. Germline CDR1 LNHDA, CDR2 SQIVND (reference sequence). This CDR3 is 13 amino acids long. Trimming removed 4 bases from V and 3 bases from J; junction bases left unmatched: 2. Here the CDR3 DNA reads TGTGCCAGTAGTAGACAGGGGTTCTACGAGCAGTACTTC. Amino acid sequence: CASSRQGFYEQYF.

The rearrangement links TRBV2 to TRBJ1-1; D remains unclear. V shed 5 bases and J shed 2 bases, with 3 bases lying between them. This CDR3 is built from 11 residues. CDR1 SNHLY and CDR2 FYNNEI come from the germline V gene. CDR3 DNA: TGTGCCAGCAGTTCTAACACTGAAGCTTTCTTT. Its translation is CASSSNTEAFF.

As DNA, the CDR3 is TGTGCCAGCAGCCGCGACAGGGGAAGGGGCTACGAGCAGTACTTC. Amino acids: CASSRDRGRGYEQYF. The chain joins TRBV11-2 to TRBJ2-7; 8 nucleotides align to TRBD1. The CDR3 length is 15 residues. Germline CDR1 reads SGHAT; CDR2 reads FQNNGV. The V gene end was trimmed by 5 bases and the J gene end by 3 bases; junction bases not matched to a gene: 9.

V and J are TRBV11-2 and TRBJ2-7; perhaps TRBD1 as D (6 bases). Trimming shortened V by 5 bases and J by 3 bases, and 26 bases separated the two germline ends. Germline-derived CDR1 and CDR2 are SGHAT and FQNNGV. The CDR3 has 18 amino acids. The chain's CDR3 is CASSPTPGTARGFYEQYF. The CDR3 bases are TGTGCCAGCAGCCCCACCCCGGGGACCGCCAGGGGATTCTACGAGCAGTACTTC.

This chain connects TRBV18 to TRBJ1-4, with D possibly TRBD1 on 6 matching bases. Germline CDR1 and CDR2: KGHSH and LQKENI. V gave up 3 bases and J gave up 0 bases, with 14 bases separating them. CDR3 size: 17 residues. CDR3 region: CASSPNGQSATNEKLFF. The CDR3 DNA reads TGTGCCAGCTCACCTAACGGACAGTCCGCAACTAATGAAAAACTGTTTTTT. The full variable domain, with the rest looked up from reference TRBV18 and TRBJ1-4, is NAGVMQNPRHLVRRRGQEARLRCSPMKGHSHVYWYRQLPEEGLKFMVYLQKENIIDESGMPKERFSAEFPKEGPSILRIQQVVRGDSAAYFCASSPNGQSATNEKLFFGSGTQLSVL.

CDR3 region: CASSLGGQGEIEQYF. The CDR3 DNA follows: TGCGCCAGCAGCTTGGGGGGGCAGGGGGAGATCGAGCAGTACTTC. This sequence joins TRBV5-1 and TRBJ2-7; 7 nucleotides align to TRBD1. The CDR3 sequence is 15 residues long. The junction had 9 bases not matched to a gene; V was cut back by 0 bases and J by 6 bases. Germline V gives CDR1 SGHRS, CDR2 YFSETQ.